The 24 T cell receptor beta chains below were found in one sample sequenced in a study of cytomegalovirus exposure and HLA in healthy donors. Use of 60 Vbeta and 13 Jbeta primers characterized the PCR. The repertoire was sequenced with immunoSEQ multiplex PCR; TCRdb's copy has only in-frame clones and lacks some. The repertoire holds about 160,000 clones, with about 82% as singletons. Sequencing was performed on PBMCs. All receptors derive from a woman in her 50s in good health and CMV-seropositive.

Turning to this clone: One end of the junction does not line up with germline, which may come from a read error. At the DNA level, this CDR3 is encoded by other sequences in the same sample as well. The J gene is TRBJ2-2, the V gene TRBV7-9, with D unclear. The germline V gene has CDR1 SEHNR and CDR2 FQNEAQ (reference sequence). CDR3 size: 12 residues. This CDR3 reads CSSSPTPGELFF. The CDR3 DNA is TGTTCCAGCAGTCCTACCCCCGGGGAGCTGTTTTTT.

The chain joins TRBV13 to TRBJ1-2; 8 nucleotides match TRBD1. V lost 0 bases to trimming and J lost 3 bases; unmatched junction nucleotides: 0. The CDR3 has 14 amino acids. CDR1 PRHDT and CDR2 FYEKMQ come from the germline V gene (reference sequence). The CDR3 loop is CASSLGDRDYGYTF. In nucleotides, the CDR3 is TGTGCCAGCAGCTTAGGGGACAGGGACTATGGCTACACCTTC. The complete variable domain, with remaining parts taken from reference TRBV13 and TRBJ1-2, reads AAGVIQSPRHLIKEKRETATLKCYPIPRHDTVYWYQQGPGQDPQFLISFYEKMQSDKGSIPDRFSAQQFSDYHSELNMSSLELGDSALYFCASSLGDRDYGYTFGSGTRLTVV.

V gene TRBV16 combines with J gene TRBJ1-2; D remains ambiguous. V lost 1 base to trimming and J lost 6 bases, with 9 bases between them. There are 13 residues in the CDR3. In germline, CDR1 is KGHSY, CDR2 FQNENV. Written as DNA, the CDR3 is TGTGCCAGCAGCCAATTAAGAGGTGATGGCTACACCTTC. Residues: CASSQLRGDGYTF.

The V gene is TRBV7-2, the J gene TRBJ2-7; 9 bases fit TRBD2. The CDR3 is 18 residues long. Trimming at V came to 1 base and at J to 2 bases, leaving 12 bases not matched to a gene. Germline CDR1 and CDR2: SGHTA and FQGNSA. The CDR3 spells CASSLDPAGGPLTYEQYF. DNA for the CDR3: TGTGCCAGCAGCTTAGATCCCGCGGGAGGGCCCTTGACCTACGAGCAGTACTTC.

V gene TRBV5-1 combines with J gene TRBJ2-1, with 8 nucleotides matching TRBD2. The V segment lost 2 bases and the J segment 9 bases; nucleotides outside the gene matches: 10. Per germline, CDR1 SGHRS and CDR2 YFSETQ. The CDR3 runs to 15 residues. The CDR3 region is CASSFGTAGVAEQFF. CDR3 DNA: TGCGCCAGCAGCTTTGGTACAGCGGGGGTCGCTGAGCAGTTCTTC.

Details on this clone: Compared with germline, one end of the junction differs, possibly owing to a read error. The gene calls are TRBV2 and TRBJ2-7, with 8 positions matching TRBD2. CDR3 size: 14 residues. The germline gives CDR1 SNHLY, CDR2 FYNNEI. CDR3 bases: TGTGCCAGGAGTGGCCTAGCGGGCTCCTACGAGCAGTACTTC. Translated: CARSGLAGSYEQYF. Combining the CDR3 with reference TRBV2 and TRBJ2-7 gives the whole variable domain EPEVTQTPSHQVTQMGQEVILRCVPISNHLYFYWYRQILGQKVEFLVSFYNNEISEKSEIFDDQFSVERPDGSNFTLKIRSTKLEDSAMYFCARSGLAGSYEQYFGPGTRLTVT.

V usage is TRBV6-5 and J usage is TRBJ1-6; 9 positions agree with TRBD1. CDR1 and CDR2 from the germline V gene are MNHEY and SVGAGI. The CDR3 has 15 amino acids. The ends lost 8 bases at V and 9 bases at J; junction bases unmatched: 11. The CDR3 loop is CASHRGQGRSSPLHF. The CDR3 nucleotides read TGTGCCAGCCACCGAGGACAGGGGAGAAGTTCACCCCTCCACTTT.

Here the CDR3 reads CASGLDLALTSGQETQYF. For the CDR3, the DNA is TGTGCTAGTGGTTTGGACTTAGCGTTGACTAGCGGACAAGAGACCCAGTACTTC. The chain is built from TRBV12-5 and TRBJ2-5; 9 bases fit TRBD2. This CDR3 contains 18 residues. Germline V gives CDR1 LGHNT, CDR2 FRNRAP. J was trimmed by 2 bases and V by 1 base; bases with no gene match: 11. Full variable domain (remainder filled in from reference TRBV12-5 and TRBJ2-5): DARVTQTPRHKVTEMGQEVTMRCQPILGHNTVFWYRQTMMQGLELLAYFRNRAPLDDSGMPKDRFSAEMPDATLATLKIQPSEPRDSAVYFCASGLDLALTSGQETQYFGPGTRLLVL.

This clone came up a few times. The chain links TRBV27 to TRBJ2-7, with D perhaps TRBD2 (5 bases). The CDR3 is 14 amino acids. Trimming took off 4 bases at V and 0 bases at J, with 10 bases between the two ends. The V gene's germline CDR1 is MNHEY and CDR2 SMNVEV (reference sequence). The CDR3 region has the DNA TGTGCCAGCAGTTCACGGAGGTACTCCTACGAGCAGTACTTC. This translates into CASSSRRYSYEQYF.

This clone has more than one count but fewer than ten. A junction end diverges from the germline sequence, so it may reflect a read error. J is TRBJ1-1 and V is TRBV7-9; tentative D call: TRBD1 (5 bases). This CDR3 is 17 amino acids long. Germline CDR1 SEHNR, CDR2 FQNEAQ (reference sequence). DNA for the CDR3: TGTTCCAGCAGCCACCCGGCAGGGATCATGAGGAACACTGAAGCTTTCTTT. Its translation: CSSSHPAGIMRNTEAFF.

This rearrangement joins TRBV29-1 to TRBJ2-1; 7 bases align to TRBD1. Germline assignment: CDR1 SQVTM and CDR2 ANQGSEA. The CDR3 sequence is 14 residues long. V gave up 7 bases and J gave up 3 bases; unmatched junction bases: 9. The CDR3 coding sequence is TGCAGCGCCACAGGACAGGCCCTCTACAATGAGCAGTTCTTC. Amino acids: CSATGQALYNEQFF.

V is TRBV12-5 and J is TRBJ1-2, with 10 bases identical to TRBD1. The CDR3 is made up of 16 amino acids. Germline V gene data show CDR1 as LGHNT and CDR2 as FRNRAP. The trim removed 4 bases at V and 8 bases at J, leaving 13 bases unmatched. The CDR3 nucleotides are TGTGCTAGTGGTTCGGATAGGGACAGGGGCGCAGGGGGCTACACCTTC. Protein product: CASGSDRDRGAGGYTF. The full variable domain, with the rest looked up from reference TRBV12-5 and TRBJ1-2, is DARVTQTPRHKVTEMGQEVTMRCQPILGHNTVFWYRQTMMQGLELLAYFRNRAPLDDSGMPKDRFSAEMPDATLATLKIQPSEPRDSAVYFCASGSDRDRGAGGYTFGSGTRLTVV.

This clone came up a few times. This rearrangement joins TRBV28 to TRBJ2-3; TRBD2 matches 16 bases. The CDR3 extends over 17 amino acids. Germline lookup yields CDR1 MDHEN and CDR2 SYDVKM. The CDR3 nucleotides are TGTGGCGCTTGGGAGGGACTAGCGGGAGGGAGCACAGATACGCAGTATTTT. Residues: CGAWEGLAGGSTDTQYF.

V and J are TRBV19 and TRBJ1-2; possible D gene TRBD1, 6 bases. V was clipped by 6 bases and J by 6 bases, with 11 bases between them. The CDR3 consists of 12 residues. From germline, CDR1 is LNHDA and CDR2 SQIVND (reference sequence). CDR3 loop: CASSHRADGYTF. Written as DNA, the CDR3 is TGTGCCAGTAGCCACAGGGCGGATGGCTACACCTTC.

This clone was counted a few times. The DNA for the CDR3 is TGTGCCAGCTCACCAATGGAGGGGACTGAAGCTTTCTTT. It yields the protein CASSPMEGTEAFF. The V gene is TRBV18, the J gene TRBJ1-1; TRBD1 is a possible D gene (5 bases). The CDR3 runs to 13 residues. Trimming removed 2 bases at V and 5 bases at J, with 9 bases between. Germline V CDR1 and CDR2: KGHSH, LQKENI.

V is TRBV6-5 and J is TRBJ2-2; D unresolved. Germline CDR1 is MNHEY and CDR2 is SVGAGI. Trimming cost V 11 bases and J 3 bases, with 13 bases left between them. CDR3 length: 13 amino acids. DNA of the CDR3: TGTGCCGCGGCGAGGTTCGACACCGGGGAGCTGTTTTTT. As protein: CAAARFDTGELFF.

The chain combines TRBV27 with TRBJ1-1, with D possibly matching TRBD1 (5 bases). The CDR3 totals 12 residues. V lost 6 bases to trimming and J lost 1 base, with 6 bases between them. CDR1 and CDR2 (germline): MNHEY, SMNVEV (reference sequence). CDR3 protein: CASRRGNTEAFF. CDR3 DNA sequence: TGTGCCAGCAGAAGGGGGAACACTGAAGCTTTCTTT.

This rearrangement joins TRBV5-6 to TRBJ2-1; 9 positions match TRBD2. CDR3 length equals 16 residues. Germline lookup yields CDR1 SGHDT and CDR2 YYEEEE. V lost 5 bases and J lost 3; bases outside the gene matches: 9. The DNA of the CDR3 is TGTGCCAGCAGTTCTTTCACTAGCGGGTTCTACAATGAGCAGTTCTTC. It encodes CASSSFTSGFYNEQFF.

V usage is TRBV5-8 and J usage is TRBJ1-2; 10 nucleotides align to TRBD1. J gave up 4 bases and V 1 base, and 7 bases lay outside the gene matches. The CDR3 loop spans 16 amino acids. Germline V CDR1 and CDR2: SGHTS, YDEGEE. For the CDR3, the DNA is TGTGCCAGCAGCTTGAAAGGACAGGGGGAGCGCTATGGCTACACCTTC. It is translated as CASSLKGQGERYGYTF.

Written as DNA, the CDR3 is TGCGCCAGCAGTAGTAACAGGAACTATGGCTACACCTTC. This codes for CASSSNRNYGYTF. This chain links TRBV10-2 with TRBJ1-2, with TRBD1 as a possible D gene (5 bases). Trimming shortened V by 5 bases and J by 2 bases, and 9 bases separated the two germline ends. This CDR3 spans 13 amino acids. CDR1 and CDR2 (germline): WSHSY, SAAADI.

The V gene is TRBV29-1, the J gene TRBJ2-3; possibly TRBD2 for D (6 bases). The length of the CDR3 is 12 residues. CDR1 is SQVTM, CDR2 ANQGSEA, per germline. V gave up 1 base and J gave up 9 bases, with 11 bases separating them. The CDR3 here is CSVEGGGGTQYF. CDR3 sequence (DNA): TGCAGCGTTGAAGGGGGAGGTGGGACGCAGTATTTT.

The J gene is TRBJ1-1, the V gene TRBV7-9; 12 bases map to TRBD1. Trimming removed 5 bases from V and 3 bases from J; junction bases left unmatched: 10. Looked up from germline, CDR1 is SEHNR and CDR2 is FQNEAQ (reference sequence). The CDR3 totals 17 residues. CDR3 residues: CASSTGTGGVLDTEAFF. The DNA of the CDR3 is TGTGCCAGCAGCACTGGGACAGGGGGCGTTCTGGACACTGAAGCTTTCTTT. Supplemented by reference TRBV7-9 and TRBJ1-1, the full variable domain reads DTGVSQNPRHKITKRGQNVTFRCDPISEHNRLYWYRQTLGQGPEFLTYFQNEAQLEKSRLLSDRFSAERPKGSFSTLEIQRTEQGDSAMYLCASSTGTGGVLDTEAFFGQGTRLTVV.

The gene calls are TRBV20-1 and TRBJ2-7, with D unresolved. Trimming took 5 bases from V and 6 from J, leaving 11 bases between them. The CDR3 runs 11 residues. Germline V gene sequence: CDR1 DFQATT, CDR2 SNEGSKA (reference sequence). This CDR3 reads CSAQFSLEQYF. The CDR3 DNA sequence: TGCAGTGCTCAGTTCTCCCTCGAGCAGTACTTC.

The chain recombines TRBV7-2 with TRBJ2-5, with 14 positions matching TRBD2. Germline V gene lookup returns CDR1 SGHTA and CDR2 FQGNSA. The CDR3 consists of 15 residues. J was trimmed by 5 bases and V by 3 bases; bases with no gene match: 2. The CDR3, as DNA: TGTGCCAGCAGCTTGGGACTAGCGGGAGTGGAGACCCAGTACTTC. Protein product: CASSLGLAGVETQYF.